The TCR beta chain described here comes from a study of T cell repertoires in cytomegalovirus infection. TCRdb used MiXCR to reprocess the reads, holding one entry per CDR3 protein. The table records approximately 270,000 distinct CDR3 sequences, less than 25% of them present only once. Concerning this clonotype: The antigen is undetermined.

Specimen: cultured PBMCs, collected from culture after CMV antigen stimulation. This clonotype was obtained from a human donor in good health (CMV status not recorded). Some clones in this sample may be carry-over from other donors' samples.

In DNA form, the CDR3 reads TGTGCCAGCAGTTACTCGAGAGGTTACACCGGGGAGCTGTTTTTT. Translation gives CASSYSRGYTGELFF. This chain uses TRBV6-5 with TRBJ2-2; D gene unclear. Germline V gives CDR1 MNHEY, CDR2 SVGAGI. The V and J ends lost 0 bases and 3 bases respectively, with 8 bases between them. This CDR3 comprises 15 residues.